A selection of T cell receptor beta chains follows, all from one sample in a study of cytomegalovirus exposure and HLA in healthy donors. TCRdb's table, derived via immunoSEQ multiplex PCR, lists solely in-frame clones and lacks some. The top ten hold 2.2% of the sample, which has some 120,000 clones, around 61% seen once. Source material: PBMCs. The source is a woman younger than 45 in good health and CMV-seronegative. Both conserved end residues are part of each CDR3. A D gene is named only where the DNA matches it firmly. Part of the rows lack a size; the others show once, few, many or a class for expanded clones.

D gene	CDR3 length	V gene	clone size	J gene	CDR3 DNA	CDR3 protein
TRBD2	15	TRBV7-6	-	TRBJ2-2	TGTGCCAGCAGCCCAAGGGAGGGAATCACCGGGGAGCTGTTTTTT	CASSPREGITGELFF
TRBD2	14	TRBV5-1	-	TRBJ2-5	TGCGCCAGCAGCTTGGTTGCGGGAGAAGAGACCCAGTACTTC	CASSLVAGEETQYF
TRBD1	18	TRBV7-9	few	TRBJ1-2	TGTGCCAGCAGCCGAGACGGGACAGGACTTATGGACTCGAGCAGCTACACCTTC	CASSRDGTGLMDSSSYTF
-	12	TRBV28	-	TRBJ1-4	TGTGCCAGCGCGGGGGGGAATGAAAAACTGTTTTTT	CASAGGNEKLFF
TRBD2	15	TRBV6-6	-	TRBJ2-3	TGTGCCAGCAGCCGAGCGGGAGGGTTTGCAGATACGCAGTATTTT	CASSRAGGFADTQYF
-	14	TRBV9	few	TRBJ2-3	TGTGCCAGCAGCCCAACACCGGTGCGGGAAACGCAGTATTTT	CASSPTPVRETQYF
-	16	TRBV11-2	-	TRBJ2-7	TGTGCCAGCAGCTCCCGGGGATGGAGTTTCTCCTACGAGCAGTACTTC	CASSSRGWSFSYEQYF
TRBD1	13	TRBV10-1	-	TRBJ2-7	TGCGCCAGCAGTGAGCGGACAGGAGGCGAGCAGTACTTC	CASSERTGGEQYF
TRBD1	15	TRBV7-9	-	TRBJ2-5	TGTGCCAGCAGCTTAAGACAGGGCTACCAAGAGACCCAGTACTTC	CASSLRQGYQETQYF
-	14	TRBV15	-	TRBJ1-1	TGTGCCACCAGCAGGACAGGTAGGGGCACTGAAGCTTTCTTT	CATSRTGRGTEAFF
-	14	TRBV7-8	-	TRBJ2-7	TGTGCCAGCAGCTTAGGAGCGTTGGGCTACGAGCAGTACTTC	CASSLGALGYEQYF
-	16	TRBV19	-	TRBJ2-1	TGTGCCAGTAGTACGTCGAACCGAATCAGGGAGGATGAGCAGTTCTTC	CASSTSNRIREDEQFF
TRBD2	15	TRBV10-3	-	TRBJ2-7	TGTGCCACCAGCTCCACGGGAGGGCTGCGGTACGAGCAGTACTTC	CATSSTGGLRYEQYF
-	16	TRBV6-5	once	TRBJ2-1	TGTGCCAGCAGTTATCTCGGGGGAGGAAAATACAATGAGCAGTTCTTC	CASSYLGGGKYNEQFF
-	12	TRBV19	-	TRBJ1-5	TGTGCCAGTAGTCGACTAAATCAGCCCCAGCATTTT	CASSRLNQPQHF
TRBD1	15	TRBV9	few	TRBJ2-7	TGTGCCAGCAGCGCCGCAGGGGGCTCGTCCTACGAGCAGTACTTC	CASSAAGGSSYEQYF
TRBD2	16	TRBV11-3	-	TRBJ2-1	TGTGCCAGCAGCTTAGGGGGACTAGCGGGATACAATGAGCAGTTCTTC	CASSLGGLAGYNEQFF
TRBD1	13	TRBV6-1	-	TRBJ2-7	TGTGCCGGAGGACAGGGCGGGACCTACGAGCAGTACTTC	CAGGQGGTYEQYF
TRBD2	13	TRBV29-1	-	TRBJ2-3	TGCAGCGCCGGGGGGGGTCGCACAGATACGCAGTATTTT	CSAGGGRTDTQYF
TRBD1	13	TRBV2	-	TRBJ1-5	TGTGCCAGCATGACAGGGGTCGGGGAGCCCCAGCATTTT	CASMTGVGEPQHF
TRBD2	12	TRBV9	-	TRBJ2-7	TGTGCCAGCAGCGGGAGCGGGAGCGAGCAGTACTTC	CASSGSGSEQYF
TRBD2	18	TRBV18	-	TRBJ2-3	TGTGCCAGCTCACCTGTCCCCCCGAGCGGGAGTGGGACAGATACGCAGTATTTT	CASSPVPPSGSGTDTQYF
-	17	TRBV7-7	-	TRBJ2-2	TGTGCTAGCAGCCTCAACGTGCGGGACGCGAACACCGGGGAGCTGTTTTTT	CASSLNVRDANTGELFF
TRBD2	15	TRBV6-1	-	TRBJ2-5	TGTGCCAGCAGTGGACTAGCGGGAGGGCCAGAGACCCAGTACTTC	CASSGLAGGPETQYF
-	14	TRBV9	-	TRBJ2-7	TGTGCCAGCAGCGTCGGCCAGCGGACCTACGAGCAGTACTTC	CASSVGQRTYEQYF
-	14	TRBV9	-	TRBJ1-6	TGTGCCAGCAGCGTCCAAGGGGCGGCTTCACCCCTCCACTTT	CASSVQGAASPLHF
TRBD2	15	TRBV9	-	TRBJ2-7	TGTGCCAGCAGCGTAGAGGGACTACCATCCTACGAGCAGTACTTC	CASSVEGLPSYEQYF
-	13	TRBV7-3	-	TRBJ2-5	TGTGCCAGCAGCGTTGGCGGGTACGAGACCCAGTACTTC	CASSVGGYETQYF
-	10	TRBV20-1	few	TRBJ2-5	TGCAGTGCTGGGAGGGAGACCCAGTACTTC	CSAGRETQYF
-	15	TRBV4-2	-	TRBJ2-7	TGTGCCAGCAGCCAAGCAGGTCAGGGTGTCTACGAGCAGTACTTC	CASSQAGQGVYEQYF